These 6 T cell receptor beta chains share one sample of origin, sequenced in a study of spatial heterogeneity in lung cancer. No antigen has been assigned to these receptors. Time point of the sample: sample taken at primary tumor resection. Using its own MiXCR run on the 5' RACE reads, TCRdb lists one record per CDR3 protein. The data hold 4,000 or so distinct CDR3 sequences, with about 9% observed a single time. Study conclusions and caveats: Counts that tracked tumor mutation counts were those of expanded intratumoral alpha and beta TCRs.

The sample was lung tumor tissue, taken at surgery. The receptor set was obtained from a male donor with early-stage non-small cell lung cancer.

By share, this clonotype ranks as medium-sized. Little can be read into the size of this beta chain, an off-target read in a library designed for alpha chains. The rearrangement joins TRBV29-1 to TRBJ2-7; D is undetermined. Germline V gene sequence: CDR1 SQVTM, CDR2 ANQGSEA. This CDR3 comprises 12 residues. V was trimmed by 7 bases and J by 0 bases, leaving 10 bases between them. In DNA form, the CDR3 reads TGCAGCGCTAACGGACCCTCCTACGAGCAGTACTTC. This sequence encodes CSANGPSYEQYF.

This clonotype rates as medium-sized (0.01 to 0.1%). Within a library made for alpha chains, this beta chain is off target, and its count is uninformative. The V and J genes are TRBV29-1 and TRBJ2-3, with D uncertain. Trimming removed 7 bases at V and 1 base at J, with 15 bases between. The germline V gene has CDR1 SQVTM and CDR2 ANQGSEA. This CDR3 comprises 14 residues. The chain's CDR3 is CSAIGRDRTDTQYF. Here the CDR3 DNA reads TGCAGCGCCATCGGGCGAGACCGCACAGATACGCAGTATTTT.

This clonotype has a handful of counts. This beta chain is a stray read from a library made for alpha chains; its abundance is not meaningful. The V call is TRBV5-1, the J call TRBJ1-5; 8 bases match TRBD1. This CDR3 is built from 15 residues. Trimming removed 1 base from V and 6 bases from J; junction bases left unmatched: 6. Germline V CDR1 and CDR2: SGHRS, YFSETQ. As DNA, the CDR3 is TGCGCCAGCAGCTTGTCGACAGGGGAGGGTCAGCCCCAGCATTTT. Amino acids: CASSLSTGEGQPQHF. The full variable domain, its missing parts supplied by reference TRBV5-1 and TRBJ1-5, is KAGVTQTPRYLIKTRGQQVTLSCSPISGHRSVSWYQQTPGQGLQFLFEYFSETQRNKGNFPGRFSGRQFSNSRSEMNVSTLELGDSALYLCASSLSTGEGQPQHFGDGTRLSIL.

At least ten counts were recorded for this clonotype. The library was prepared for alpha chains; this beta chain is a stray read, so its frequency means little. J is TRBJ2-6 and V is TRBV6-5; D is ambiguous. Trimming pared 0 bases from V and 2 bases from J, leaving 8 bases between. The CDR3 is 16 amino acids. Germline assignment: CDR1 MNHEY and CDR2 SVGAGI. CDR3 residues: CASSYSNRAGANVLTF. The CDR3 nucleotides are TGTGCCAGCAGTTACTCGAACCGCGCTGGGGCCAACGTCCTGACTTTC.

This clonotype has ten or more counts. The library was designed around alpha chains, so this beta chain is a stray read whose abundance carries little weight. The chain links TRBV20-1 to TRBJ2-2; D unclear. The CDR3 contains 13 residues. Trimming took 6 bases from V and 0 from J, leaving 8 bases between them. Germline loops: CDR1 DFQATT, CDR2 SNEGSKA (reference sequence). CDR3 residues: CSAADANTGELFF. The CDR3 nucleotides are TGCAGTGCCGCGGACGCGAACACCGGGGAGCTGTTTTTT.

This clonotype was seen many times. This beta chain represents an off-target read in a library built for alpha chains; its size is of limited meaning. This chain uses TRBV27 with TRBJ2-3; 10 bases align to TRBD2. Looked up from germline, CDR1 is MNHEY and CDR2 is SMNVEV (reference sequence). Trimming cost V 6 bases and J 5 bases; bases outside gene matches: 8. This CDR3 region has 15 residues. CDR3: CASRGLAERRDTQYF. Here the CDR3 DNA reads TGTGCCAGCAGAGGACTAGCGGAAAGAAGAGATACGCAGTATTTT.